This T cell receptor beta chain emerged from a study of technical replicates of blood from several donors. This CDR3 is 14 amino acids long. Germline CDR1 and CDR2: SGHRS and YFSETQ. Between the trimmed V and J ends, which lost 7 bases and 2 bases, there was a span of 14 bases. This table comes from immunoSEQ multiplex PCR, and its TCRdb copy is limited to in-frame clones, with some not included. The sample shows 60,000 or so clones, almost 97% of them seen only once. The sequenced sample was T cells isolated from PBMCs. The clonotype originates from a human donor in good health. The chain joins TRBV5-1 to TRBJ2-3; D is perhaps TRBD1 (5 bases). The CDR3 sequence: CASRPDSLTDTQYF. As DNA, the CDR3 is TGCGCCAGCCGCCCCGACAGTCTCACAGATACGCAGTATTTT.